This T cell receptor (beta chain) was sequenced for a study of blood T cell repertoires in COVID-19. Study background: There were acute and convalescent COVID-19 samples, and they came from the United States, Italy and Spain. T cells, B-cell-depleted T cells, or PBMCs supplied cDNA or gDNA.

The CDR3 length is 13 residues. The V gene's germline CDR1 is SNHLY and CDR2 FYNNEI. Trimming cost V 6 bases and J 3 bases, with 9 bases left between them. This clone was picked up a small number of times. The protocol was immunoSEQ multiplex PCR, while the TCRdb copy is restricted to in-frame clones and leaves out a portion. The table lists under 450,000 clones, about 91% of them singletons, with 10% to 15% in the top ten. This TCR was sampled from a woman in her fifties or sixties with COVID-19, enrolled during active disease. The chain uses TRBV2 and TRBJ1-5; D may be TRBD1 (5 bases). Sequences were obtained from peripheral blood. The CDR3 coding sequence is TGTGCCAGCAGCCGCGGACACAATCAGCCCCAGCATTTT. Protein sequence: CASSRGHNQPQHF.